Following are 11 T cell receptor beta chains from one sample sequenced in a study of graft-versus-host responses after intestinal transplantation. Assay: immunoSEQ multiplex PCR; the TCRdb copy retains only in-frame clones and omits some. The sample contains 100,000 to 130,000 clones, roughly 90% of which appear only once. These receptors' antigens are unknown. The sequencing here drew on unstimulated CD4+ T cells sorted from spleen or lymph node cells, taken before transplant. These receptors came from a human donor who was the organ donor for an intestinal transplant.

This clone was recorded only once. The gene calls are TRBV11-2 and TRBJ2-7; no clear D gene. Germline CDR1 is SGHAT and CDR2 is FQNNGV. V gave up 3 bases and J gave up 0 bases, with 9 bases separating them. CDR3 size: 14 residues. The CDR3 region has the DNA TGTGCCAGCAGCTTGTCGGCGATCTCCTACGAGCAGTACTTC. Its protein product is CASSLSAISYEQYF. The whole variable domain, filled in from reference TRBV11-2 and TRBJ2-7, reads EAGVAQSPRYKIIEKRQSVAFWCNPISGHATLYWYQQILGQGPKLLIQFQNNGVVDDSQLPKDRFSAERLKGVDSTLKIQPAKLEDSAVYLCASSLSAISYEQYFGPGTRLTVT.

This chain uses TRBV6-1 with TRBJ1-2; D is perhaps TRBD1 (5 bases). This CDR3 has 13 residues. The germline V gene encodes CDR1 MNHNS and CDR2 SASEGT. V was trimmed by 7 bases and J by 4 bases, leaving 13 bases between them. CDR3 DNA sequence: TGTGCCAGCAAAATGACAGACCTCTATGGCTACACCTTC. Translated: CASKMTDLYGYTF.

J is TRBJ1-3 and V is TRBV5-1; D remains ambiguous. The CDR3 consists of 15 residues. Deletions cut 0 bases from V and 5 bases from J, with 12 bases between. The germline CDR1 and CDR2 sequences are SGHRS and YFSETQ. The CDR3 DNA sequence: TGCGCCAGCAGCTTGGACGGATCCTTCCGAAACACCATATATTTT. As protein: CASSLDGSFRNTIYF.

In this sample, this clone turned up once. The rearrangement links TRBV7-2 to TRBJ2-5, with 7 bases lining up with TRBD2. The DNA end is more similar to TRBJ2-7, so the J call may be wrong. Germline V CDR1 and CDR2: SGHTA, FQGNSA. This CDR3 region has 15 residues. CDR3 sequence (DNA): TGTGCCAGCAGCTATCGCGGGGGACCCCTCTACGAGCAGTACTTC. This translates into CASSYRGGPLYEQYF.

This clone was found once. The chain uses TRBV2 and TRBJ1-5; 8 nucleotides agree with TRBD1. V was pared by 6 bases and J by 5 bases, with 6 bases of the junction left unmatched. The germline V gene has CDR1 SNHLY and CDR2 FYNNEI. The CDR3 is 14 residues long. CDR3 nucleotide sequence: TGTGCCAGCAGGGACAGGGACAGATATCAGCCCCAGCATTTT. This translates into CASRDRDRYQPQHF.

The CDR3 bases are TGTGCCAGCTCACCACTCGACACTAGCGGGGGGGAGCAGTTCTTC. It codes for CASSPLDTSGGEQFF. The genes are TRBV18 and TRBJ2-1; 12 bases line up with TRBD2. The CDR3 length is 15 residues. Germline V gene lookup returns CDR1 KGHSH and CDR2 LQKENI. V dropped 1 base and J dropped 10; count of bases not matched to a gene: 5.

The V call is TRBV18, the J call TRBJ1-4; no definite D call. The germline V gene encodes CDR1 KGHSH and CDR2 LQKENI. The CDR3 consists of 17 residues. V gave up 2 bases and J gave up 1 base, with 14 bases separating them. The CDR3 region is CASSPFEIKGTNEKLFF. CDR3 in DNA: TGTGCCAGCTCACCATTCGAGATAAAGGGAACTAATGAAAAACTGTTTTTT.

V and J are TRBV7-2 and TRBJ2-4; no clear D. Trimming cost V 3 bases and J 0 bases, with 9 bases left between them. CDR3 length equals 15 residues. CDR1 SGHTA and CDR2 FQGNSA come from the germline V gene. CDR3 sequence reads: CASSLGLLAKNIQYF. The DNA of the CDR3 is TGTGCCAGCAGCTTGGGCTTACTAGCCAAAAACATTCAGTACTTC.

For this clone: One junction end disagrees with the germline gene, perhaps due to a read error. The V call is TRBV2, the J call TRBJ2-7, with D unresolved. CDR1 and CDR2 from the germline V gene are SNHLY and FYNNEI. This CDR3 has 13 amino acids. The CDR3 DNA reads TGTGCCAGCAGTGGGCAGGCTCCCTACGGGCAGTACTTC. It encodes CASSGQAPYGQYF.

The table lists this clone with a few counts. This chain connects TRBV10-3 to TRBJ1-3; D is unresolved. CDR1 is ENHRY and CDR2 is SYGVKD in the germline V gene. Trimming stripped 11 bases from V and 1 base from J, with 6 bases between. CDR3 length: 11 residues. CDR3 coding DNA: TGTGCCTCGGGTTCTGGAAACACCATATATTTT. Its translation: CASGSGNTIYF.

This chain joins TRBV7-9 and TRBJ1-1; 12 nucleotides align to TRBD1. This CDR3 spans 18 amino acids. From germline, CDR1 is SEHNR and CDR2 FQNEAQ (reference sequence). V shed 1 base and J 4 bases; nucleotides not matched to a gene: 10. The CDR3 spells CASSLGGDRGLWGTEAFF. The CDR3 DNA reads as TGTGCCAGCAGCTTAGGAGGGGACAGGGGGCTTTGGGGCACTGAAGCTTTCTTT.